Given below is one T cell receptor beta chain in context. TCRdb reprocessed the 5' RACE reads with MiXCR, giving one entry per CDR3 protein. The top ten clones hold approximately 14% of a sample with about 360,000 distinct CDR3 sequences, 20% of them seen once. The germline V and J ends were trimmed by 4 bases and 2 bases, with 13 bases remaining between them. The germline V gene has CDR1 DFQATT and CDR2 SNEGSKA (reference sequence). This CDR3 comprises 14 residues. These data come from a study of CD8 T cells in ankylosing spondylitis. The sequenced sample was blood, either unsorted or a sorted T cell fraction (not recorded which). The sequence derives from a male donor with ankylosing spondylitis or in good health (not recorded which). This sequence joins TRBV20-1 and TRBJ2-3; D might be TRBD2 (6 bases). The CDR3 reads CSATGDGLTDTQYF. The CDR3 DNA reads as TGCAGTGCTACGGGGGACGGACTCACAGATACGCAGTATTTT.